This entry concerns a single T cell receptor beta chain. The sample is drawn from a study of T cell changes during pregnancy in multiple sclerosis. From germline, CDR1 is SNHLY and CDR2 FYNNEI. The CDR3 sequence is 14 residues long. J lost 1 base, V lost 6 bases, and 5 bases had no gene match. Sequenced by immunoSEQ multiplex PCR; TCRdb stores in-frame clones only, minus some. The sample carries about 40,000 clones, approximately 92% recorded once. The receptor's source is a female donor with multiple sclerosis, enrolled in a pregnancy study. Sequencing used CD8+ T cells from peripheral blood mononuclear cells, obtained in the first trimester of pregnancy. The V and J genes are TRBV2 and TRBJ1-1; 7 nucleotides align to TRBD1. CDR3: CASRAGTANTEAFF. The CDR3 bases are TGTGCCAGCAGGGCCGGGACAGCGAACACTGAAGCTTTCTTT.